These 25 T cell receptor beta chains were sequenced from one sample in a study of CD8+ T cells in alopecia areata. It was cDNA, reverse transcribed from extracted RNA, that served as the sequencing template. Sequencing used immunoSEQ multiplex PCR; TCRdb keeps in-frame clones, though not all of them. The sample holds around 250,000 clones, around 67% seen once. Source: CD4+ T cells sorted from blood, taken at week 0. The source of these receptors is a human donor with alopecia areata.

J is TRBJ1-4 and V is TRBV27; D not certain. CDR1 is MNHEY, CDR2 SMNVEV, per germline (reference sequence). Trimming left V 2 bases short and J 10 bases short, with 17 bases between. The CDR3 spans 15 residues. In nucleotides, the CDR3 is TGTGCCAGCAGTTTAGCCGGGCCGCCGAGGAGAAAACTGTTTTTT. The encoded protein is CASSLAGPPRRKLFF.

CDR3 residues: CASSESLSGANVLTF. CDR3 bases: TGTGCCAGCAGTGAAAGCCTCTCTGGGGCCAACGTCCTGACTTTC. The rearrangement uses TRBV2 and TRBJ2-6; no reliable D call. This CDR3 is built from 15 residues. V dropped 2 bases and J dropped 0 bases, with 5 bases sitting between them. CDR1 is SNHLY, CDR2 FYNNEI, per germline.

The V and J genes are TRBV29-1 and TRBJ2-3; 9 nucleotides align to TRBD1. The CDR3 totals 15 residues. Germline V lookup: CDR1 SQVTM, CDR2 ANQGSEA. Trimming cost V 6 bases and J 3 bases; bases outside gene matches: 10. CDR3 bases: TGCAGCGTCCGGTCTTGGGACAGGGATACAGATACGCAGTATTTT. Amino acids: CSVRSWDRDTDTQYF.

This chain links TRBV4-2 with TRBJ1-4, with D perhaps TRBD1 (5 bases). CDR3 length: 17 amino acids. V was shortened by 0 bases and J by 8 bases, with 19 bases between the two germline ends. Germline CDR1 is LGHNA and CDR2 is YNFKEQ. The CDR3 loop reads CASSQEGTGPLEEKLFF. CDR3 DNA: TGTGCCAGCAGCCAAGAAGGGACCGGACCGCTGGAAGAAAAACTGTTTTTT.

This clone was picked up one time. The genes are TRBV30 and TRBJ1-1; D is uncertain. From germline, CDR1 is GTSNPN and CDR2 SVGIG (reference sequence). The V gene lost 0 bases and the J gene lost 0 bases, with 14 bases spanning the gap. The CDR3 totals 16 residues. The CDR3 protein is CAWSVLRARVNTEAFF. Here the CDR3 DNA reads TGTGCCTGGAGTGTACTGCGGGCGAGGGTGAACACTGAAGCTTTCTTT.

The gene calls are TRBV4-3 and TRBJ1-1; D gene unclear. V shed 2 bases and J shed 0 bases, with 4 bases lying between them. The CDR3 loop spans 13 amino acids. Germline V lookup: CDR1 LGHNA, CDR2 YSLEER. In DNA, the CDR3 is TGCGCCAGCAGCCAAACCATGAACACTGAAGCTTTCTTT. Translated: CASSQTMNTEAFF.

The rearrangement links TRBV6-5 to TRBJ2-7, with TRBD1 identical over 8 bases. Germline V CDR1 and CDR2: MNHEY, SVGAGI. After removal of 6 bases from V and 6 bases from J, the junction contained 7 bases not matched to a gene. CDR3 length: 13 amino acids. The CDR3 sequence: CASRGRTGREQYF. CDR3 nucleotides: TGTGCCAGCAGGGGCAGGACAGGGCGCGAGCAGTACTTC.

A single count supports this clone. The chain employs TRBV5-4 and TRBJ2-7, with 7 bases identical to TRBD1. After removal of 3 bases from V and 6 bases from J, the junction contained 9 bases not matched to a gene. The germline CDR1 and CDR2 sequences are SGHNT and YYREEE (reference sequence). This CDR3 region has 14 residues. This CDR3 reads CASSYRQGGSEQYF. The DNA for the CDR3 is TGTGCCAGCAGCTACAGACAGGGTGGCTCCGAGCAGTACTTC.

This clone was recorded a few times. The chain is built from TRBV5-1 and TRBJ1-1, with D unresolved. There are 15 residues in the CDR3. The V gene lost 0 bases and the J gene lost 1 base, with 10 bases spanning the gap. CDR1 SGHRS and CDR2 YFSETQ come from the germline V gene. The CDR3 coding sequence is TGCGCCAGCAGCTTGGCTCACAGACCGAACACTGAAGCTTTCTTT. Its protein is CASSLAHRPNTEAFF. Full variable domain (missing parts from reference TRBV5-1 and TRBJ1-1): KAGVTQTPRYLIKTRGQQVTLSCSPISGHRSVSWYQQTPGQGLQFLFEYFSETQRNKGNFPGRFSGRQFSNSRSEMNVSTLELGDSALYLCASSLAHRPNTEAFFGQGTRLTVV.

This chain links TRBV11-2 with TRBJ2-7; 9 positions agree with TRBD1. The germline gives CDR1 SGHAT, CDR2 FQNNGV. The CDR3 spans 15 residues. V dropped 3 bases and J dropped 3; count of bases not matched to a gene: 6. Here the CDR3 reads CASSFSPTGGYEQYF. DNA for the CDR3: TGTGCCAGCAGCTTCTCCCCGACAGGGGGCTACGAGCAGTACTTC.

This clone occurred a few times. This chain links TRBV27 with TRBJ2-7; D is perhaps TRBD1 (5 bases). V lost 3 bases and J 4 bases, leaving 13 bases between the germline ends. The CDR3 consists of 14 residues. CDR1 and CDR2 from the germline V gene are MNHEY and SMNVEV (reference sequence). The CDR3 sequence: CASSFAGIHYEQYF. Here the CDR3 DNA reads TGTGCCAGCAGTTTTGCAGGGATTCATTACGAGCAGTACTTC.

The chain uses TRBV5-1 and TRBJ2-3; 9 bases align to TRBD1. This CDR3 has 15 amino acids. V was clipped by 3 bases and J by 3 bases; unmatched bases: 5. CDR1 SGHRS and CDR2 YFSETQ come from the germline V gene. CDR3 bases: TGCGCCAGCAGCTCCTCCGGGACAGGGACAGATACGCAGTATTTT. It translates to CASSSSGTGTDTQYF.

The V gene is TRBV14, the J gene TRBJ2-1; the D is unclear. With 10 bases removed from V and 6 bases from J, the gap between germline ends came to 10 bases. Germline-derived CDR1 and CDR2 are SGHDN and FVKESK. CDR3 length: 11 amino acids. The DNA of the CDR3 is TGTGCCACAATACAGTCCAATGAGCAGTTCTTC. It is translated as CATIQSNEQFF.

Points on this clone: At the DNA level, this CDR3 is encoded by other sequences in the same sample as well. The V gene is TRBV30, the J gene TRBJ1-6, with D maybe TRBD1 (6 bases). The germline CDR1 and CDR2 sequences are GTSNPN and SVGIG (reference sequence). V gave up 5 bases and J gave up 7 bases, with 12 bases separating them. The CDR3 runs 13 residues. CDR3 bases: TGTGCCTGGGCGGGGCAGGGGAATTCACCCCTCCACTTT. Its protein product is CAWAGQGNSPLHF.

CDR3 nucleotides: TGTGCCAGCAGGTACAGGGTTCAGAAGAATTCACCCCTCCACTTT. Translation: CASRYRVQKNSPLHF. The chain uses TRBV2 and TRBJ1-6; weak D call: TRBD1 (6 bases). Germline assignment: CDR1 SNHLY and CDR2 FYNNEI. Trimming left V 6 bases short and J 7 bases short, with 16 bases between. The CDR3 is 15 amino acids.

This CDR3 is CASSATGGHSPLHF. CDR3 nucleotide sequence: TGTGCCAGTAGTGCCACAGGGGGCCATTCACCCCTCCACTTT. The chain links TRBV19 to TRBJ1-6, with 9 bases that match TRBD1. CDR1 and CDR2 from the germline V gene are LNHDA and SQIVND (reference sequence). The V and J ends lost 5 bases and 8 bases, in that order; junction bases with no gene match: 4. This CDR3 is 14 amino acids long.

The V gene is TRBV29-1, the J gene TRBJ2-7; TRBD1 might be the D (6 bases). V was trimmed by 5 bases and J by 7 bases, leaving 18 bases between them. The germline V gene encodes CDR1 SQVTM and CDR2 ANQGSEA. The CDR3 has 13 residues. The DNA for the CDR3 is TGCAGCGTTACCGAGGGGGTAGGGCGAGAGCAGTACTTC. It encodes CSVTEGVGREQYF.

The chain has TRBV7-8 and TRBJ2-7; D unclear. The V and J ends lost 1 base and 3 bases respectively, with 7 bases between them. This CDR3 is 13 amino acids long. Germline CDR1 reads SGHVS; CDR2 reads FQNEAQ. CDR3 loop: CASSLGSGYEQYF. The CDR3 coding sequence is TGTGCCAGCAGCTTAGGATCCGGCTACGAGCAGTACTTC.

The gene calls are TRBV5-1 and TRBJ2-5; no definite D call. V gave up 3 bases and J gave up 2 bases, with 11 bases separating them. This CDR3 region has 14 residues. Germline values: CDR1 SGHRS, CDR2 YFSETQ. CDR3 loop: CASSSWTVQETQYF. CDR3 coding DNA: TGCGCCAGCAGCTCATGGACGGTACAAGAGACCCAGTACTTC.

CDR3 in amino acids: CASTRDRGGETQYF. For the CDR3, the DNA is TGTGCCAGCACCCGGGACAGGGGTGGGGAGACCCAGTACTTC. The genes are TRBV6-1 and TRBJ2-5; 10 nucleotides agree with TRBD1. The CDR3 loop spans 14 amino acids. CDR1 is MNHNS and CDR2 is SASEGT in the germline V gene. Trimming at V came to 7 bases and at J to 5 bases, leaving 7 bases not matched to a gene.

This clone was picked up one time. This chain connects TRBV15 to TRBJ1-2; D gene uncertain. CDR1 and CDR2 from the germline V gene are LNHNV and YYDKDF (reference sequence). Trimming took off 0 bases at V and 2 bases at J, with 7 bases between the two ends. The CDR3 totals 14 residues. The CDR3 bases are TGTGCCACCAGCAGAGATCGACAAAACTATGGCTACACCTTC. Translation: CATSRDRQNYGYTF.

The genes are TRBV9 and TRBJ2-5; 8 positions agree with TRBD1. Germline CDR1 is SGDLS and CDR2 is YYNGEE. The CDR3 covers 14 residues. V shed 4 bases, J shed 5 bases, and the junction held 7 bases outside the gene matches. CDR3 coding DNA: TGTGCCAGCAGCCCGGACAGGGTCGGGGAGACCCAGTACTTC. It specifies CASSPDRVGETQYF.

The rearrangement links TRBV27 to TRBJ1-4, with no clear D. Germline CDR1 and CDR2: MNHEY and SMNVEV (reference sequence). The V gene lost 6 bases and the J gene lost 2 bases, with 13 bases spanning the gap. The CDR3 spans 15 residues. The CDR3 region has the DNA TGTGCCAGCAGCCCGGTGGGCTACACTAATGAAAAACTGTTTTTT. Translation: CASSPVGYTNEKLFF. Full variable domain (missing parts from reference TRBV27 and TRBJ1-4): EAQVTQNPRYLITVTGKKLTVTCSQNMNHEYMSWYRQDPGLGLRQIYYSMNVEVTDKGDVPEGYKVSRKEKRNFPLILESPSPNQTSLYFCASSPVGYTNEKLFFGSGTQLSVL.

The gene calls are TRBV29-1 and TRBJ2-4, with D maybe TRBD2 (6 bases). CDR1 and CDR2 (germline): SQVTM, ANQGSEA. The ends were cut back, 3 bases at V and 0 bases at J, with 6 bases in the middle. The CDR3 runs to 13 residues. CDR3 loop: CSVDGGAKNIQYF. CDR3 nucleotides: TGCAGCGTTGACGGGGGAGCCAAAAACATTCAGTACTTC.

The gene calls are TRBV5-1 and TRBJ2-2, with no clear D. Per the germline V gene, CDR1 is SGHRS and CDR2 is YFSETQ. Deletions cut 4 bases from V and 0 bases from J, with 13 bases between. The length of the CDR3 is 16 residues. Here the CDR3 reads CASSPTADANTGELFF. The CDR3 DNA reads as TGCGCCAGCAGCCCAACGGCCGACGCGAACACCGGGGAGCTGTTTTTT.